The sample holds many counts of the clone carrying this T cell receptor (beta chain). Its target is unknown. This specimen belongs to a study of T cell repertoires in cytomegalovirus infection. Across the whole study: It can be stated that public TCR beta signatures indicated CMV infection as well as a matching HLA type. Overall study findings and caveats: The study identified carriers of CMV plus the relevant HLA from cumulative public TCR beta family frequency. HLA-C-restricted CMV-specific TCR beta clonotypes were dominant in the ex vivo response.

Germline CDR1 is SGHVS and CDR2 is FQNEAQ. This CDR3 has 16 residues. Between the trimmed V and J ends, which lost 1 base and 4 bases, there was a span of 15 bases. TCRdb fed the reads into MiXCR, producing one record per CDR3 protein. This table holds almost 500,000 distinct CDR3 sequences, roughly 12% found once. This TCR derives from a human donor in good health (CMV status not recorded). Some clones in this sample may be carry-over from other donors' samples. The sample comprised PBMCs. The J gene is TRBJ2-3, the V gene TRBV7-8; tentatively, D is TRBD1 (6 bases). This CDR3 reads CASSLGSGVWADTQYF. The CDR3 nucleotides read TGTGCCAGCAGCTTAGGGTCAGGGGTTTGGGCAGATACGCAGTATTTT. Looking up the rest from reference TRBV7-8 and TRBJ2-3 gives the full variable domain: GAGVSQSPRYKVAKRGQDVALRCDPISGHVSLFWYQQALGQGPEFLTYFQNEAQLDKSGLPSDRFFAERPEGSVSTLKIQRTQQEDSAVYLCASSLGSGVWADTQYFGPGTRLTVL.